This note documents a single TCR beta chain sequence. Its antigen is not identified. PCR employed 60 Vbeta and 13 Jbeta primers. Clones were sequenced by immunoSEQ multiplex PCR, and TCRdb holds only the in-frame ones, with some missing. The sample holds about 82,000 clones; over 70% are singletons and the top ten take roughly 9%. The data were taken from a study of cytomegalovirus exposure and HLA in healthy donors. Points from the study as a whole: Associated with cytomegalovirus, according to the listing, were some 150 TCR beta chains. The authors reported that TCR beta sequences could predict HLA-A and HLA-B alleles. These predictions were accurate for most subjects in the first cohort. Later analysis identified a missense DCLRE1C variant that was linked to TCR beta V- and J-gene trimming.

The CDR3 loop spans 14 amino acids. Trimming stripped 5 bases from V and 7 bases from J, with 18 bases between. Germline CDR1 and CDR2: WNHNN and SYGVQD (reference sequence). The chain couples TRBV10-1 to TRBJ2-7; a possible D gene is TRBD1 (7 bases). What was sequenced was PBMCs. This sequence was found in a man aged 40-55 years in good health and CMV-seropositive. This CDR3 reads CASSLSGGRDEQYF. In nucleotides, the CDR3 is TGCGCCAGCAGTCTCTCAGGGGGGCGGGATGAGCAGTACTTC.